Sequencing of this T cell receptor beta chain was carried out in a study of T cells in women clearing cervical HPV infection. Only in-frame clones appear in the TCRdb table, and some are missing; sequencing was by immunoSEQ multiplex PCR. Its table records tens of thousands of clones. Regarding this clone: The CDR3 end falls 3 residues outside the read, so it is completed with the germline J gene.

The CDR3 is 13 residues long. Germline V CDR1 and CDR2: DFQATT, SNEGSKA (reference sequence). J lost 6 bases, V lost 5 bases, and 3 bases had no gene match. This clonotype was sampled from a woman between 18 and 70 years old with a cervical HPV16 infection that either progressed to CIN3+ or cleared (not recorded which). The rearrangement uses TRBV20-1 and TRBJ2-4, with TRBD1 identical over 11 bases. The sequenced material came from blood buffy coat. The sequenced CDR3 bases are TGCAGTGCTCCCGGGACAGGGGGAAACATT. Its protein product is CSAPGTGGNI. The full CDR3 reads CSAPGTGGNIQYF.